The rows below give T cell receptor beta chains drawn from one sample of a study of blood T cell repertoires in COVID-19. Generated by immunoSEQ multiplex PCR, the TCRdb table keeps only in-frame clones and is missing some. Here the sample spans approximately 280,000 clones, about 90% being singletons. The sequencing input was PBMCs or T cells enriched from blood (not recorded which). These receptors were taken from a woman aged 60-75 years who had recovered from COVID-19. The CDR3 runs from the conserved cysteine through the conserved F or W. The order of the fields is V gene, clone size, J gene, D gene, CDR3 protein, CDR3 DNA. A D gene is named only where the DNA matches it firmly. Expanded clones are given a class, and other clones once, few, many or no size at all.

TRBV6-1,NA,TRBJ2-6,NA,CASSDPGSGANVLTF,TGTGCCAGCAGTGATCCGGGGTCCGGGGCCAACGTCCTGACTTTC
TRBV7-8,NA,TRBJ2-7,NA,CASSISQVIYEQYF,TGTGCCAGCAGCATAAGTCAGGTGATCTACGAGCAGTACTTC
TRBV3-1/TRBV3-2,NA,TRBJ1-4,NA,CASSQRTVEKLFF,TGTGCCAGCAGCCAAAGGACAGTAGAAAAACTGTTTTTT
TRBV11-2,NA,TRBJ2-5,NA,CASSLLDSQETQYF,TGTGCCAGCAGCCTCCTGGACAGTCAAGAGACCCAGTACTTC
TRBV5-8,NA,TRBJ1-3,TRBD1,CASSRPGTGFSGNTIYF,TGTGCCAGCAGCCGTCCCGGGACAGGGTTCTCTGGAAACACCATATATTTT
TRBV4-2,NA,TRBJ1-1,NA,CASSQGGMAEAFF,TGTGCCAGCAGCCAAGGAGGAATGGCTGAAGCTTTCTTT
TRBV28,NA,TRBJ2-3,TRBD1,CASSSPDRKNTQYF,TGTGCCAGCAGTTCCCCGGACAGGAAGAATACGCAGTATTTT
TRBV7-9,NA,TRBJ2-5,NA,CASSFQLETQYF,TGTGCCAGCAGCTTTCAGTTAGAGACCCAGTACTTC
TRBV12-3/TRBV12-4,NA,TRBJ2-7,TRBD2,CASTFGTSNEQYF,TGTGCCAGCACCTTCGGGACTAGCAACGAGCAGTACTTC
TRBV5-4,NA,TRBJ1-2,TRBD1,CASSFRDSRNYGYTF,TGTGCCAGCAGCTTCCGGGACAGCCGAAACTATGGCTACACCTTC
TRBV12-3/TRBV12-4,once,TRBJ2-1,NA,CASSLRSYNEQFF,TGTGCCAGCAGTTTACGCTCCTACAATGAGCAGTTCTTC
TRBV7-9,NA,TRBJ2-3,TRBD2,CASSAGLAGNTQYF,TGTGCCAGCAGCGCCGGACTAGCAGGGAATACGCAGTATTTT
TRBV5-1,NA,TRBJ2-4,TRBD2,CASSREGENIQYF,TGCGCCAGCAGCAGGGAGGGAGAAAACATTCAGTACTTC